This TCR beta chain was observed in a study of CD8+ T cells in alopecia areata. For the study at large: The SALT score measured affected scalp surface percentage in treated patients. The study's findings and limits: The link between baseline CD8+ expansion and response remains uncertain with one nonresponder.

This clone was observed a few times. The antigen remains undetermined. The CDR3 totals 13 residues. Trimming shortened V by 5 bases and J by 5 bases, and 13 bases separated the two germline ends. Germline V gives CDR1 MDHEN, CDR2 SYDVKM. Treatment described: oral pan-JAK inhibitor, 5-10 mg twice daily. Starting from PBMCs, sorting isolated CD4+ and CD8+ T cells. Sequencing used cDNA as its template, made by extracting RNA and reverse transcribing it. The table came from immunoSEQ multiplex PCR; TCRdb's copy has only in-frame clones and leaves some out. The sample includes approximately 190,000 clones, about 62% of them seen just once.

This TCR was sampled from a human donor with alopecia areata. This chain joins TRBV28 and TRBJ2-7; no definite D call. The sequences come from CD4+ T cells sorted from blood, collected at week 24, from a patient treated with tofacitinib. CDR3 sequence (DNA): TGTGCCAGCAGTACAACTAACCTCGACGAGCAGTACTTC. It yields the protein CASSTTNLDEQYF.